These 8 T cell receptor beta chains were sequenced from one sample in a study of Ad26.COV2.S vaccination and SARS-CoV-2 variants. Profiling relied on immunoSEQ multiplex PCR, and the TCRdb table lists in-frame clones only, not all of them. The profile covers over 130,000 clones, with more than 80% appearing a single time and 4% to 6% taken by the ten largest. Sequences were derived from peripheral blood, sampled after recovery from COVID-19. Every receptor here comes from a human donor who had recovered from COVID-19.

The sample holds a few counts of this clone. This chain connects TRBV7-2 to TRBJ1-3, with D maybe TRBD1 (6 bases). The CDR3 runs 15 residues. Deletions cut 4 bases from V and 2 bases from J, with 12 bases between. In germline, CDR1 is SGHTA, CDR2 FQGNSA. CDR3 in DNA: TGTGCCAGCAGCTCGTACAGGGACGCTGGAAACACCATATATTTT. Residues: CASSSYRDAGNTIYF.

The chain carries TRBV7-2 and TRBJ2-1, with 9 nucleotides matching TRBD2. The germline V gene has CDR1 SGHTA and CDR2 FQGNSA. J was trimmed by 6 bases and V by 2 bases; bases with no gene match: 8. The CDR3 loop spans 16 amino acids. The CDR3 spells CASSLIGTSRVNEQFF. The CDR3, as DNA: TGTGCCAGCAGCTTAATAGGGACTAGCAGAGTCAATGAGCAGTTCTTC.

The chain carries TRBV3-1 (or the pseudogene TRBV3-2) and TRBJ2-1; 7 bases align to TRBD2. There are 14 residues in the CDR3. Germline-derived CDR1 and CDR2 are LGHDT and YNNKEL (reference sequence). After removal of 3 bases from V and 3 bases from J, the junction contained 2 bases not matched to a gene. CDR3 loop: CASSHRGDYNEQFF. CDR3 DNA sequence: TGTGCCAGCAGCCACCGGGGGGACTACAATGAGCAGTTCTTC.

CDR3 DNA: TGTGCCAGCAGCCCCACAGGGGGCGCCGGTGGCTACACCTTC. Its protein product is CASSPTGGAGGYTF. This sequence joins TRBV6-4 and TRBJ1-2, with 9 positions matching TRBD1. The CDR3 length is 14 residues. The junction had 9 bases not matched to a gene; V was cut back by 6 bases and J by 7 bases. CDR1 is MRHNA, CDR2 SNTAGT, per germline.

The rearrangement joins TRBV19 to TRBJ2-1; 8 bases match TRBD1. This CDR3 has 15 residues. Germline V lookup: CDR1 LNHDA, CDR2 SQIVND (reference sequence). V lost 3 bases and J lost 7; bases outside the gene matches: 8. The CDR3 DNA follows: TGTGCCAGTAGTATTCTACCAGGGGGCAAGAATGAGCAGTTCTTC. Protein sequence: CASSILPGGKNEQFF.

V and J are TRBV6-5 and TRBJ1-5, with TRBD1 matching 10 bases. The CDR3 loop spans 14 amino acids. The germline gives CDR1 MNHEY, CDR2 SVGAGI. V trimming: 8 bases; J trimming: 7 bases; junction bases outside the gene matches: 8. CDR3 sequence: CASRVTGGDQPQHF. The CDR3 coding sequence is TGTGCCAGCCGGGTGACAGGGGGCGACCAGCCCCAGCATTTT.

The chain is built from TRBV5-5 and TRBJ1-2; D gene unclear. The CDR3 runs 13 residues. V lost 0 bases, J lost 3 bases, and 6 bases lay in between. CDR1 is SGHKS and CDR2 is YYEKEE in the germline V gene (reference sequence). The CDR3 nucleotides read TGTGCCAGCAGCTTGGATTCCGACTATGGCTACACCTTC. Protein product: CASSLDSDYGYTF.

The chain links TRBV27 to TRBJ1-5; D is undetermined. This CDR3 is 15 amino acids long. Germline CDR1 MNHEY, CDR2 SMNVEV (reference sequence). V lost 4 bases and J lost 0, with 10 bases in between. This chain's CDR3 is CASSSETGSNQPQHF. DNA of the CDR3: TGTGCCAGCAGTTCGGAGACGGGTAGCAATCAGCCCCAGCATTTT.